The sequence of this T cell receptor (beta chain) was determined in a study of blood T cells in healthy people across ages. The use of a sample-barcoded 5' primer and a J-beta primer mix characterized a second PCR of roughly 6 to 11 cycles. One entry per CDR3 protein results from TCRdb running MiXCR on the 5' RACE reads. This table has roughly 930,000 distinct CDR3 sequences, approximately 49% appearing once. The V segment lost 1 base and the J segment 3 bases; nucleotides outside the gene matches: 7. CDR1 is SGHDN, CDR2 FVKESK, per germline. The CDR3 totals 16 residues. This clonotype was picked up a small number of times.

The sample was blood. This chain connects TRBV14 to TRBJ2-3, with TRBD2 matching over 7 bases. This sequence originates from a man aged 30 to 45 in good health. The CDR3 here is CASSQGAGFGTDTQYF. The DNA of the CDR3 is TGTGCCAGCAGCCAAGGAGCGGGGTTCGGAACAGATACGCAGTATTTT.